This TCR beta chain was captured in a study of T cells in localized non-small cell lung cancer. Data came from immunoSEQ multiplex PCR; TCRdb stores just in-frame clones and leaves some out. Here the sample spans 20,000 to 25,000 clones, more than 85% being singletons. Study outcomes and limitations: Of the tissues analyzed, uninvolved adjacent lung showed maximal T cell clonality, greater than tumor. Overall survival was longer when the density of T cells in the blood was higher. Turning up in adjacent lung were a median approximately 60 of the top 100 tumor clones. As only one tumor region underwent sequencing, heterogeneity remains possible.

Details on this clone: What it binds is unknown.

V lost 1 base and J lost 9, with 9 bases in between. The CDR3 totals 11 residues. CDR1 DFQATT and CDR2 SNEGSKA come from the germline V gene (reference sequence). The sequences come from PBMCs, collected before any cancer treatment. The chain recombines TRBV20-1 with TRBJ1-2; D is undetermined. This TCR came from a man aged 40 to 70 with stage II squamous cell lung carcinoma. The CDR3 nucleotides read TGCAGTGCTAGAGCTGGGGAAAGCTACACCTTC. Its translation: CSARAGESYTF.